The TCR beta chain under discussion was sequenced for a study of T cells after somatic rescue of genetic block. Between the trimmed V and J ends, which lost 5 bases and 3 bases, there was a span of 9 bases. CDR1 and CDR2 from the germline V gene are SGHTA and FQGTGA. The CDR3 sequence is 13 residues long. Generated by immunoSEQ multiplex PCR, the TCRdb table keeps only in-frame clones and is missing some. This table holds 110,000 or so clones, about 90% found once. The sequenced material came from peripheral blood mononuclear cells (PBMCs). This clonotype was obtained from a young woman. The chain uses TRBV7-3 and TRBJ2-3; D gene unclear. This CDR3 is CASSLVRTDTQYF. The CDR3 nucleotides are TGTGCCAGCAGCCTCGTCCGGACAGATACGCAGTATTTT. Full variable domain (outside the CDR3, taken from reference TRBV7-3 and TRBJ2-3): GAGVSQTPSNKVTEKGKYVELRCDPISGHTALYWYRQSLGQGPEFLIYFQGTGAADDSGLPNDRFFAVRPEGSVSTLKIQRTERGDSAVYLCASSLVRTDTQYFGPGTRLTVL.